Each of the 9 T cell receptor delta chains below was sequenced from the same sample in a study of γδ T cells in repeated Plasmodium falciparum infection (dated by TCRdb to the early 2020s). The library was produced with multiplex PCR. Reads for this sample came from an Illumina MiSeq. After TCRdb called clones again from the public reads with CATT, rows with identical DNA were merged. Recorded for this sample are 85,000 to 90,000 delta-chain clones; under 1.5% of them occurred a single time. The ten largest make up roughly 8.1% of the sample. For bulk TCR repertoire analysis, Vgamma9/Vdelta2+ and Vdelta2-negative gammadelta T cell populations were flow-sorted out of peripheral blood mononuclear cells. The material sequenced was gamma-delta T cells from blood. Source of these receptors: a pool of human donors (malaria-infected and uninfected, not separated).

The sample holds many counts of this clone. TCRdb records a much larger clone's protein for this DNA, with a difference at residue 14 that likely arises from a read error; the protein given is the translation of the DNA. The chain carries TRDV2 and TRDJ3; 8 bases are shared with TRDD3. Matching the DNA to germline supplied the J gene, which TCRdb does not give. The CDR3 contains 20 residues. Germline V gene lookup returns CDR1 GEAIGNYY and CDR2 EKD. For the CDR3, the DNA is TGTGCCTGTGACACCCTTTCTGGGGGAACCGGATCCTGGGGCACCCGACAGATGTTTTTC. Translated, it gives CACDTLSGGTGSWGTRQMFF.

The table lists this clone with a few counts. The translation of this DNA and the TCRdb protein of a much larger clone differ at residue 13, probably owing to a read error; the protein shown here is translated from the DNA. This rearrangement joins TRDV1 to TRDJ1; no clear D gene. The germline V gene encodes CDR1 TSWWSYY and CDR2 QGS. This CDR3 is 16 amino acids long. CDR3 sequence (DNA): TGTGCTCTTGGGGAATTGGGCCGGACAGCCACCGATGAACTCATCTTT. Its protein product is CALGELGRTATDELIF.

In the case of this clone: TCRdb's protein, taken from a much larger clone, differs from this DNA's translation at residue 9, likely owing to a read error; the protein displayed comes from the DNA. The V and J genes are TRDV2 and TRDJ1; 7 positions match TRDD3. TCRdb supplies no J gene; here it was assigned by aligning the nucleotide sequence to germline. Germline CDR1 is GEAIGNYY and CDR2 is EKD. V gave up 0 bases and J gave up 1 base; unmatched junction bases: 7. The CDR3 is 16 amino acids. DNA for the CDR3: TGTGCCTGTGACACCTCCTGGGGGGACTCCACCGATAAACTCATCTTT. It codes for CACDTSWGDSTDKLIF.

This clone has a handful of counts. Possible read error: a much larger clone is one base away. Other nucleotide sequences from this sample produce the same CDR3. CDR3 in amino acids: CALGELSYRTGGYGSHTDKLIF. Here the CDR3 DNA reads TGTGCTCTTGGGGAACTATCCTACCGGACTGGGGGATACGGCTCCCACACCGATAAACTCATCTTC. The chain employs TRDV1 and TRDJ1; 13 positions match TRDD3. CDR1 is TSWWSYY, CDR2 QGS, per germline. The CDR3 sequence is 22 residues long.

For this clone: One base separates it from a far larger clone, so it is likely a read error. The sample has other DNA sequences that encode this CDR3 too. This rearrangement joins TRDV1 to TRDJ1; D possibly matches TRDD2 or TRDD3 (5 bases each). Germline assignment: CDR1 TSWWSYY and CDR2 QGS. CDR3 length: 19 residues. The V gene lost 3 bases and the J gene lost 2 bases, with 25 bases spanning the gap. CDR3 sequence: CALGDPSPFGRGYTDKLIF. The CDR3 coding sequence is TGTGCTCTTGGGGACCCAAGTCCCTTCGGGAGGGGGTATACCGATAAACTCATCTTT.

As concerns this clone: A much more abundant neighbour one base away suggests this may be a read error. The genes are TRDV1 and TRDJ1; 9 nucleotides line up with TRDD3. The CDR3 loop spans 21 amino acids. Germline CDR1 reads TSWWSYY; CDR2 reads QGS. The CDR3 is CSLGARSPVRGRELGDLKLIF. The DNA for the CDR3 is TGTTCTCTTGGGGCGCGTTCCCCTGTTCGGGGCAGGGAACTGGGGGACCTTAAACTCATCTTT.

This clone was seen at least ten times. The chain combines TRDV1 with TRDJ1; 9 bases are shared with TRDD3. The germline V gene encodes CDR1 TSWWSYY and CDR2 QGS. This CDR3 comprises 18 residues. The junction had 8 bases not matched to a gene; V was cut back by 0 bases and J by 0 bases. The CDR3 protein is CALGELLGTGGHTDKLIF. In DNA form, the CDR3 reads TGTGCTCTTGGGGAACTTTTGGGTACTGGGGGACACACCGATAAACTCATCTTT.

Points on this clone: The protein in TCRdb stems from a much larger clone and differs at residue 7 from this DNA's translation, likely a read error; here the protein is translated from the DNA. The V gene is TRDV1, the J gene TRDJ1; 11 bases line up with TRDD3. The J gene, missing from TCRdb, was assigned here through DNA to germline matching. The CDR3 is 16 residues long. With V trimmed by 0 bases and J by 8 bases, 8 bases remained unmatched. Germline CDR1 reads TSWWSYY; CDR2 reads QGS. CDR3 region: CALGELPFWGIQKLIF. In DNA form, the CDR3 reads TGTGCTCTTGGGGAACTCCCCTTCTGGGGGATACAAAAACTCATCTTT.

Note on this clone: Since a far larger clone is one base different, this is likely a read error. Distinct nucleotide sequences in the sample also encode this CDR3. The genes are TRDV1 and TRDJ2; 13 bases map to TRDD3. TCRdb leaves out the J gene; it was filled in here by matching the DNA to germline. The CDR3 consists of 21 residues. Germline V gives CDR1 TSWWSYY, CDR2 QGS. DNA of the CDR3: TGTGCTCTTGGGGAAGTCTTCCTGGACTGGGGGATACGCCTTTTGACGGCACAACTCTTCTTT. This translates into CALGEVFLDWGIRLLTAQLFF.